This T cell receptor beta chain was captured by sequencing in a study of T cells in Graves' hyperthyroidism and ophthalmopathy. This clonotype was detected only a few times. The V end was cut by 3 bases, the J end by 2 bases, with 14 bases between. The CDR3 totals 15 residues. Germline V CDR1 and CDR2: LNHDA, SQIVND (reference sequence). Amplification yielded TCR beta CDR3 regions, with RNA transcripts as the source. Primed by the HTBI set, a first-round RT-PCR was run on the TCR CDR3. Each CDR3 protein gets one entry after TCRdb re-called the multiplex PCR reads with MiXCR. The sample has around 350,000 distinct CDR3 sequences, more than 14% seen once; the top ten hold about 20%. Diagnoses were established using clinical symptoms, serum thyroxine and TRAb, thyroid ultrasound and orbital computed tomography.

The sequence derives from a woman aged 25 to 39 with Graves' ophthalmopathy. The chain carries TRBV19 and TRBJ2-7, with TRBD2 as a possible D gene (5 bases). Material: blood. The CDR3 bases are TGTGCCAGTAGTATGGAGGCACTTCGCCCCTACGAGCAGTACTTC. This codes for CASSMEALRPYEQYF.